Shown below are 23 T cell receptor beta chains from a single sample sequenced in a study of T cells expressing NK-cell markers. Reanalyzing the 5' RACE reads, TCRdb keeps one entry per CDR3 protein, without DNA. Here the sample table reports about 260,000 distinct CDR3 sequences. Material: blood T cells: a sorted CD56 or NKG2C T cell subset, CD4+ or CD8+ T cells, or bulk PBMC T cells (not recorded which). These receptors were obtained from a woman between 18 and 75 years old in good health.

The CDR3: CASNPYSGANVLTF. The gene calls are TRBV2 and TRBJ2-6. The CDR3 extends over 14 amino acids. Germline values: CDR1 SNHLY, CDR2 FYNNEI.

This rearrangement joins TRBV13 to TRBJ1-5. There are 13 residues in the CDR3. The germline CDR1 and CDR2 sequences are PRHDT and FYEKMQ (reference sequence). Here the CDR3 reads CASSLDRDQPQHF.

The J gene is TRBJ2-1, the V gene TRBV5-6; TCRdb gives TRBD2 as the D gene, but with no DNA this cannot be confirmed. The CDR3 runs to 16 residues. The germline V gene has CDR1 SGHDT and CDR2 YYEEEE. Here the CDR3 reads CASSGTSKSSYNEQFF.

The chain has TRBV29-1 and TRBJ2-6; TCRdb's D gene call, TRBD1, goes unchecked for lack of DNA. The CDR3 has 17 amino acids. Germline assignment: CDR1 SQVTM and CDR2 ANQGSEA. The CDR3 region is CSVVGTGGGGGANVLTF.

The chain is built from TRBV7-2 and TRBJ1-4; TCRdb indicates TRBD1, and absent DNA this call remains unverified. Germline CDR1 SGHTA, CDR2 FQGNSA. CDR3 size: 15 residues. The CDR3 region is CASSLDRATNEKLFF.

CDR3 residues: CSPMRDISYEQYF. The V call is TRBV20-1, the J call TRBJ2-7; TCRdb's D call, TRBD1, is unchecked because there is no DNA. This CDR3 contains 13 residues. Germline CDR1 is DFQATT and CDR2 is SNEGSKA (reference sequence).

Here the CDR3 reads CASTPLRGRETQYF. The genes are TRBV12-3 or TRBV12-4 and TRBJ2-5; the TCRdb call, TRBD1, lacks DNA for checking. The CDR3 is made up of 14 amino acids.

The chain is built from TRBV7-8 and TRBJ1-5; TCRdb's D call of TRBD1 is untestable without DNA. This CDR3 has 15 residues. CDR1 is SGHVS, CDR2 FQNEAQ, per germline. The CDR3 sequence: CASSPHGTLDQPQHF.

This sequence joins TRBV20-1 and TRBJ2-7. This CDR3 is 14 amino acids long. Germline lookup yields CDR1 DFQATT and CDR2 SNEGSKA (reference sequence). The chain's CDR3 is CSARRILSSYEQYF.

This chain links TRBV12-3 or TRBV12-4 with TRBJ1-5. CDR3 size: 15 residues. The CDR3 sequence is CASSLAPAVEQPQHF.

The genes are TRBV18 and TRBJ1-2. The CDR3 loop spans 12 amino acids. Germline loops: CDR1 KGHSH, CDR2 LQKENI. The CDR3 protein is CASSRSNYGYTF.

V is TRBV19 and J is TRBJ2-2; the D call of TRBD1 rests on TCRdb alone, since no DNA is present to check it. Germline V lookup: CDR1 LNHDA, CDR2 SQIVND (reference sequence). The CDR3 consists of 16 residues. CDR3 sequence: CASSMGQVLYTGELFF.

The chain joins TRBV20-1 to TRBJ2-1; with no DNA, the TCRdb D assignment of TRBD1 cannot be verified. This CDR3 contains 13 residues. The germline gives CDR1 DFQATT, CDR2 SNEGSKA (reference sequence). CDR3 residues: CSAAGQGPNEQFF.

This sequence joins TRBV20-1 and TRBJ1-5; TCRdb picks TRBD1, but there is no DNA to check that call. CDR3 length: 13 residues. Germline CDR1 reads DFQATT; CDR2 reads SNEGSKA (reference sequence). The CDR3 sequence: CSAPGQGNQPQHF.

V usage is TRBV20-1 and J usage is TRBJ2-6; TCRdb reports TRBD1, a call that lacks DNA to check it against. The CDR3 extends over 18 amino acids. CDR1 DFQATT and CDR2 SNEGSKA come from the germline V gene (reference sequence). CDR3: CSARDRIGGYSGANVLTF.

The chain recombines TRBV20-1 with TRBJ1-3; the D gene TCRdb calls, TRBD1, cannot be checked with no DNA. The germline V gene has CDR1 DFQATT and CDR2 SNEGSKA (reference sequence). The CDR3 is 17 residues long. CDR3 residues: CSASPLGQTSSGNTIYF.

V and J are TRBV12-3 or TRBV12-4 and TRBJ2-3; TCRdb lists TRBD2, though no DNA is available to test this call. This CDR3 contains 15 residues. The CDR3 sequence: CASSFGTSRTDTQYF.

This chain links TRBV20-1 with TRBJ2-2. Germline V lookup: CDR1 DFQATT, CDR2 SNEGSKA (reference sequence). The CDR3 runs 15 residues. This CDR3 reads CSASLGTRDTGELFF.

The V gene is TRBV5-5, the J gene TRBJ1-2. Germline V CDR1 and CDR2: SGHKS, YYEKEE (reference sequence). This CDR3 region has 15 residues. CDR3 residues: CASSSVLNRDYGYTF.

J is TRBJ1-2 and V is TRBV9. CDR1 and CDR2 from the germline V gene are SGDLS and YYNGEE. This CDR3 contains 12 residues. The CDR3 protein is CASSVNSHGYTF. Supplemented by reference TRBV9 and TRBJ1-2, the full variable domain reads DSGVTQTPKHLITATGQRVTLRCSPRSGDLSVYWYQQSLDQGLQFLIQYYNGEERAKGNILERFSAQQFPDLHSELNLSSLELGDSALYFCASSVNSHGYTFGSGTRLTVV.

The V and J genes are TRBV27 and TRBJ2-1; TCRdb indicates TRBD2, and absent DNA this call remains unverified. The germline V gene has CDR1 MNHEY and CDR2 SMNVEV (reference sequence). The CDR3 extends over 15 amino acids. CDR3 region: CASSLGTSQYNEQFF.

The chain is built from TRBV9 and TRBJ1-5. Germline-derived CDR1 and CDR2 are SGDLS and YYNGEE. This CDR3 is built from 15 residues. CDR3 protein: CASSVGVEGNQPQHF.

The gene calls are TRBV4-2 and TRBJ2-5; TCRdb lists TRBD2, though no DNA is available to test this call. The CDR3 is 16 amino acids. The germline V gene encodes CDR1 LGHNA and CDR2 YNFKEQ. CDR3 region: CASSPLTSGGGETQYF.